In its sample, the clone carrying this TCR beta chain was seen a few times. This record belongs to a study of long-term antiretroviral therapy in people with HIV. This CDR3 is built from 13 residues. CDR1 and CDR2 (germline): SGHAT, FQNNGV. Trimming pared 5 bases from V and 4 bases from J, leaving 9 bases between. With survey level as its setting, the immunoSEQ assay was v3.0. Assay used: immunoSEQ multiplex PCR; TCRdb lists only in-frame clones, some missing. The table has 20,000 to 30,000 clones, 79% seen once. The chain is built from TRBV11-2 and TRBJ1-3; a possible D gene is TRBD1 (6 bases). This clonotype was obtained from a middle-aged woman with HIV. The sequencing used unsorted PBMCs, collected 1.2 years after starting antiretroviral therapy. As DNA, the CDR3 is TGTGCCAGCAGCCTCCAGGGGGGAAACACCATATATTTT. Translating gives CASSLQGGNTIYF.